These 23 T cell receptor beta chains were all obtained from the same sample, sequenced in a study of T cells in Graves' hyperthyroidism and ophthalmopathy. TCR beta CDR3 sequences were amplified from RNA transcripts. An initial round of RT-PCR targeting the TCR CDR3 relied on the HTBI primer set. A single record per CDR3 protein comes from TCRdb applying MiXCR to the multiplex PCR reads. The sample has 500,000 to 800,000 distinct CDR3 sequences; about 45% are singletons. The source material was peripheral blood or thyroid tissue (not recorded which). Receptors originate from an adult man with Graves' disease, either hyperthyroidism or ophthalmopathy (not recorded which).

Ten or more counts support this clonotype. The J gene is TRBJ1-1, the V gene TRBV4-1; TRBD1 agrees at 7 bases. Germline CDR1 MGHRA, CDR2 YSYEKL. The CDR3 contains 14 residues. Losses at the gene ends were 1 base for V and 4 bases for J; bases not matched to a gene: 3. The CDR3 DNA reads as TGCGCCAGCAGCCAAGGACAGGGCCTCACTGAAGCTTTCTTT. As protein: CASSQGQGLTEAFF.

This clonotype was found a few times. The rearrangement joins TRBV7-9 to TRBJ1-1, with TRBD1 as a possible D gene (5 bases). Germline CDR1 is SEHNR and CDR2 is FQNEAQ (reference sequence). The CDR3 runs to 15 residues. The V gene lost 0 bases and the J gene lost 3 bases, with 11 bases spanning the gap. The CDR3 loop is CASSLATGEDTEAFF. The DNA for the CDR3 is TGTGCCAGCAGCTTAGCTACAGGAGAGGACACTGAAGCTTTCTTT. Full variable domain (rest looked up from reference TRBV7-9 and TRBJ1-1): DTGVSQNPRHKITKRGQNVTFRCDPISEHNRLYWYRQTLGQGPEFLTYFQNEAQLEKSRLLSDRFSAERPKGSFSTLEIQRTEQGDSAMYLCASSLATGEDTEAFFGQGTRLTVV.

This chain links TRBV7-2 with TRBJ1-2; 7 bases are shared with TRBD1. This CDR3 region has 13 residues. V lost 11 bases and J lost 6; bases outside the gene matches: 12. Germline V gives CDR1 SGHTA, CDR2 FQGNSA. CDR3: CAWSGVQGDGYTF. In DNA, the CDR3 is TGTGCCTGGAGTGGGGTGCAGGGGGATGGCTACACCTTC.

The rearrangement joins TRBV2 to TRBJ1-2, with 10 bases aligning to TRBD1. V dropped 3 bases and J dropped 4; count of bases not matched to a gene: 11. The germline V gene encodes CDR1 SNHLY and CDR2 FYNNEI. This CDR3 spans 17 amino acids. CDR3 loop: CASSDPGQGTAIYGYTF. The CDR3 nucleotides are TGTGCCAGCAGTGATCCGGGACAGGGGACAGCAATCTATGGCTACACCTTC. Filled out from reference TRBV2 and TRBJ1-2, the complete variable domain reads EPEVTQTPSHQVTQMGQEVILRCVPISNHLYFYWYRQILGQKVEFLVSFYNNEISEKSEIFDDQFSVERPDGSNFTLKIRSTKLEDSAMYFCASSDPGQGTAIYGYTFGSGTRLTVV.

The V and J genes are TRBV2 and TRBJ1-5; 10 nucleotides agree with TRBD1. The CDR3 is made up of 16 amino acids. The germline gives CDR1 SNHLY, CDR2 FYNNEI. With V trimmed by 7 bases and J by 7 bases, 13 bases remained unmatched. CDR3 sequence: CASNLGTGVPTQPQHF. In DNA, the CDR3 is TGTGCCAGCAACCTTGGGACAGGGGTCCCCACCCAGCCCCAGCATTTT.

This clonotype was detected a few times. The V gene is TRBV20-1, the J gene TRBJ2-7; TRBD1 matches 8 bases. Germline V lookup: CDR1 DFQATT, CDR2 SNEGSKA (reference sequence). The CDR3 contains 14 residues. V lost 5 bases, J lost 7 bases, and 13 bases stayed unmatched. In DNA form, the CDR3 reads TGCAGTGCTTCCTTGACAGGGGCAAACGGGGAGCAGTACTTC. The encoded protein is CSASLTGANGEQYF.

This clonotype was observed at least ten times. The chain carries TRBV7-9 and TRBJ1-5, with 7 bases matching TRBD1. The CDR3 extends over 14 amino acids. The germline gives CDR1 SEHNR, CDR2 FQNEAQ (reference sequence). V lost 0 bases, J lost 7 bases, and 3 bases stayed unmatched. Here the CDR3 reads CASSLAQGGQPQHF. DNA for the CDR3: TGTGCCAGCAGCTTAGCGCAGGGGGGGCAGCCCCAGCATTTT.

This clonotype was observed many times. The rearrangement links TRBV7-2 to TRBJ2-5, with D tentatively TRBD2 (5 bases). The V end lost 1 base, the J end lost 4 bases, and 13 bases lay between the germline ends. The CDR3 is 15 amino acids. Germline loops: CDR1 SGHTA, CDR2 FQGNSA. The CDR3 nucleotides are TGTGCCAGCAGCTTAGATCCGGGGATGGGAGAGACCCAGTACTTC. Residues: CASSLDPGMGETQYF.

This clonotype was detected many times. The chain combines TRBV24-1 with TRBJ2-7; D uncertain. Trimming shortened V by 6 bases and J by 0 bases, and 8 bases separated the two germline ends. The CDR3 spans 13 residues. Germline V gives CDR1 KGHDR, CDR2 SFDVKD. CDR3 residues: CATSRTSSYEQYF. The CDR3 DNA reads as TGTGCCACCAGTAGAACCAGCTCCTACGAGCAGTACTTC.

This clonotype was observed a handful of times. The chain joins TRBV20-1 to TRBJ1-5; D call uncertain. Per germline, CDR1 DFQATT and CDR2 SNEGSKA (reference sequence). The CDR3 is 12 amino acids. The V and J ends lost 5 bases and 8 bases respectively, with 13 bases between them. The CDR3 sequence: CSAGTRPEPQHF. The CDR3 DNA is TGCAGTGCTGGCACTAGGCCGGAGCCCCAGCATTTT.

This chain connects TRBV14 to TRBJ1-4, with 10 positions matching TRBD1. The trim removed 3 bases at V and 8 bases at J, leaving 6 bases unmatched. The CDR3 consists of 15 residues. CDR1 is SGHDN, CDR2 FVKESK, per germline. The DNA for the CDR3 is TGTGCCAGCAGCCACGTGACAGGGGGCCGGGAAAAACTGTTTTTT. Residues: CASSHVTGGREKLFF.

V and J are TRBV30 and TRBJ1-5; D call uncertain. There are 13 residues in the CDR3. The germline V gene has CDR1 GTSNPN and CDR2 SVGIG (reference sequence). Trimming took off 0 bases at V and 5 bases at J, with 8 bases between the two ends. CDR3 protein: CAWSVHGDQPQHF. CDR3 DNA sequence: TGTGCCTGGAGTGTACACGGCGATCAGCCCCAGCATTTT.

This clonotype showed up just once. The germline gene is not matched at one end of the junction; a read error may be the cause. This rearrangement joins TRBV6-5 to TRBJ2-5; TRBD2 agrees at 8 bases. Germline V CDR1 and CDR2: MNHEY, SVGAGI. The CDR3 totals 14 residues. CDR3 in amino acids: CAISYALAEETQYF. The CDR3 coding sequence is TGTGCCATCAGTTACGCACTAGCGGAGGAGACCCAGTACTTC.

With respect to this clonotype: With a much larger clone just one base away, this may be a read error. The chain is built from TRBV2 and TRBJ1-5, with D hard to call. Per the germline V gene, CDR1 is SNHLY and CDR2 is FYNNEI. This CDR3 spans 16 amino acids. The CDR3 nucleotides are TGTGCCAGCAGGCCACAGTTACAAACGCTTAATCGGCCCCAGCATTTT. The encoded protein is CASRPQLQTLNRPQHF.

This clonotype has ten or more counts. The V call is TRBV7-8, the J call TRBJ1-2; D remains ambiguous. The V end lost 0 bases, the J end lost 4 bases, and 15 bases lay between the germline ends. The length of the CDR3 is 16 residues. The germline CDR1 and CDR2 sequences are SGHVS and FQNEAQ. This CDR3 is CASSLAVGPTFYGYTF. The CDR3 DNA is TGTGCCAGCAGCTTAGCTGTCGGACCCACATTCTATGGCTACACCTTC.

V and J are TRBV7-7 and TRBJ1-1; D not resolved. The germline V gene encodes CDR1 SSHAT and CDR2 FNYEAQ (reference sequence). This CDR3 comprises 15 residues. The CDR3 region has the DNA TGTGCTAGCGCCCTCCCCTCGGGTGCGTACACTGAAGCTTTCTTT. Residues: CASALPSGAYTEAFF.

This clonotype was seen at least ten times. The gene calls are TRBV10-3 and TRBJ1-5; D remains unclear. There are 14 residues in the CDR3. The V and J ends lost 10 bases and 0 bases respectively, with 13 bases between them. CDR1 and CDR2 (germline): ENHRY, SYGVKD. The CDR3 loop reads CASVRFSSNQPQHF. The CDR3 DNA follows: TGTGCCAGCGTCAGGTTTTCTAGCAATCAGCCCCAGCATTTT.

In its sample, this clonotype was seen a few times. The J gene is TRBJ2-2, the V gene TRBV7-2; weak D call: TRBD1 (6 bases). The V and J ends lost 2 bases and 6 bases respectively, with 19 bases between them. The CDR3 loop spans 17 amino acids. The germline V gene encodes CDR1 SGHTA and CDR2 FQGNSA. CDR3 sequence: CASSLMVWGHEAGELFF. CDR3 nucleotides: TGTGCCAGCAGCTTAATGGTGTGGGGACATGAAGCCGGGGAGCTGTTTTTT.

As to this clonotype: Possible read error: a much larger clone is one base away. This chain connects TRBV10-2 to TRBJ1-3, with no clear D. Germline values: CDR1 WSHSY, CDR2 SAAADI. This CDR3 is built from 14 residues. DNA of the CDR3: TGCGCCAGCGGTGACGGGATCTCTGGAAACACCATATATTTT. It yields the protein CASGDGISGNTIYF.

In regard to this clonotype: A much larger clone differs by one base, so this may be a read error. CDR3 sequence reads: CASSLGRTNYGHTF. For the CDR3, the DNA is TGTGCCAGCAGCTTAGGGAGAACTAACTATGGCCACACCTTC. The chain joins TRBV5-1 to TRBJ1-2; D uncertain. This CDR3 has 14 residues. The germline V gene encodes CDR1 SGHRS and CDR2 YFSETQ. The complete variable domain, with remaining parts taken from reference TRBV5-1 and TRBJ1-2, reads KAGVTQTPRYLIKTRGQQVTLSCSPISGHRSVSWYQQTPGQGLQFLFEYFSETQRNKGNFPGRFSGRQFSNSRSEMNVSTLELGDSALYLCASSLGRTNYGHTFGSGTRLTVV.

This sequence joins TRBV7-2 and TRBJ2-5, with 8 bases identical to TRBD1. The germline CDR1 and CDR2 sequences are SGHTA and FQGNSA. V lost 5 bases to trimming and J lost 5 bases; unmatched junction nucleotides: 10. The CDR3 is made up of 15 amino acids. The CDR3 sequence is CASSTDRGGLETQYF. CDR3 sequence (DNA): TGTGCCAGCAGCACAGACAGGGGAGGTCTGGAGACCCAGTACTTC.

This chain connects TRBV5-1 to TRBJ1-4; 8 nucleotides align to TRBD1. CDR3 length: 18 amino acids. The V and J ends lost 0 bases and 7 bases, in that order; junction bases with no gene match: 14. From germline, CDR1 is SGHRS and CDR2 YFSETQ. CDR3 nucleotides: TGCGCCAGCAGCTTGGGGGACAGGAAGCCTCTCGGGAGTGAAAAACTGTTTTTT. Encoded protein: CASSLGDRKPLGSEKLFF.

The DNA of the CDR3 is TGCAGCGCCACGGGGACGGGAAAACTGTTTTTT. Residues: CSATGTGKLFF. J is TRBJ1-4 and V is TRBV29-1, with D possibly matching TRBD1 (5 bases). In germline, CDR1 is SQVTM, CDR2 ANQGSEA. The CDR3 is 11 amino acids. Trimming cost V 7 bases and J 10 bases, with 13 bases left between them.